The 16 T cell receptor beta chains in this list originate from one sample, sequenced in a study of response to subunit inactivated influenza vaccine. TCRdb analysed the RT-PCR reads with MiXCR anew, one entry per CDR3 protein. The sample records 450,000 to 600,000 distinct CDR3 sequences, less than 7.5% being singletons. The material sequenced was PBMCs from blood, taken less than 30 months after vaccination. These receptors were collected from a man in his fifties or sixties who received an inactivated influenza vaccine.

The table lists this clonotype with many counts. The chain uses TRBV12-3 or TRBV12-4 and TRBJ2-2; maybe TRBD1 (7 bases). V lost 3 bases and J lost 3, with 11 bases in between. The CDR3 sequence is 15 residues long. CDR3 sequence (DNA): TGTGCCAGCAGTTTGTCAGGGGGGTACACCGGGGAGCTGTTTTTT. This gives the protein CASSLSGGYTGELFF.

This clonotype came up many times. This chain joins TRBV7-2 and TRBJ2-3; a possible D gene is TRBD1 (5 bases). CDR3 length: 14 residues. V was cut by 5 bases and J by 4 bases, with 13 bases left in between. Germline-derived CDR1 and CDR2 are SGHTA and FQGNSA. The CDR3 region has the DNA TGTGCCAGCAGCCCCCAAGGGGTTGCAGATACGCAGTATTTT. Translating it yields CASSPQGVADTQYF.

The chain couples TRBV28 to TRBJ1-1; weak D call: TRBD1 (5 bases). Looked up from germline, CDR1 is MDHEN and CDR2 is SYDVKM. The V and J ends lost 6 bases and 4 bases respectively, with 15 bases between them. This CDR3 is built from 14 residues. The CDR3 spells CASSIPPGGTEAFF. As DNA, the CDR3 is TGTGCCAGCAGCATACCCCCGGGGGGCACTGAAGCTTTCTTT.

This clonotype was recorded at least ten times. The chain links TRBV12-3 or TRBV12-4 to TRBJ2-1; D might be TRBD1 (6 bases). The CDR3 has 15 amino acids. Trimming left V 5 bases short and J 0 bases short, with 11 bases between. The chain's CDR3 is CASSPPDSSYNEQFF. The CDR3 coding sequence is TGTGCCAGCAGTCCCCCGGACAGCTCCTACAATGAGCAGTTCTTC.

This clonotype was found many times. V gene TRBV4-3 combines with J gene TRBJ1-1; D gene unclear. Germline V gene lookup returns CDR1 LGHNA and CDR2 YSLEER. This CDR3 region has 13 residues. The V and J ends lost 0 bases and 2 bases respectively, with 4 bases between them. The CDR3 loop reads CASSQEINTEAFF. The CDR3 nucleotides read TGCGCCAGCAGCCAAGAAATAAACACTGAAGCTTTCTTT.

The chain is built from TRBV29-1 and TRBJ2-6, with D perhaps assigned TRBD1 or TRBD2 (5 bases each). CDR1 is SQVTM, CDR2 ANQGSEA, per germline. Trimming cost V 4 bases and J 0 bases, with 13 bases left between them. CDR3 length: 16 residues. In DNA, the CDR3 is TGCAGCGTTGTTGTTGGGACCTTCTCTGGGGCCAACGTCCTGACTTTC. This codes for CSVVVGTFSGANVLTF. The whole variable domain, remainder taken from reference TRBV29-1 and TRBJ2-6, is SAVISQKPSRDICQRGTSLTIQCQVDSQVTMMFWYRQQPGQSLTLIATANQGSEATYESGFVIDKFPISRPNLTFSTLTVSNMSPEDSSIYLCSVVVGTFSGANVLTFGAGSRLTVL.

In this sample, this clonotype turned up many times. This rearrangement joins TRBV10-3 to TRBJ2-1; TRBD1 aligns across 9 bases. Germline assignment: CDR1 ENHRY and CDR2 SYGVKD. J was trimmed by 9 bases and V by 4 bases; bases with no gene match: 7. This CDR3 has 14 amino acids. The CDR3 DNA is TGTGCCATCAGTGGGGGACAGGGTGGGGGTGAGCAGTTCTTC. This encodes CAISGGQGGGEQFF.

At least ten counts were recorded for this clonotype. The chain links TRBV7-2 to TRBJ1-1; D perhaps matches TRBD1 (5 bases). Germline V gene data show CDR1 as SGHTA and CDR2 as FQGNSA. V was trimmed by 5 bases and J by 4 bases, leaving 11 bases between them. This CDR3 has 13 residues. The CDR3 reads CASSTLGGTEAFF. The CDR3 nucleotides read TGTGCCAGCAGCACCTTGGGGGGCACTGAAGCTTTCTTT.

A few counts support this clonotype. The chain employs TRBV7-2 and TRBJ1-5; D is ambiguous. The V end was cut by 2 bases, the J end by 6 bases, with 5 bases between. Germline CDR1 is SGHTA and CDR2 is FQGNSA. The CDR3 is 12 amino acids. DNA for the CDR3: TGTGCCAGCAGCTTATTTAGTCAGCCCCAGCATTTT. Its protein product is CASSLFSQPQHF.

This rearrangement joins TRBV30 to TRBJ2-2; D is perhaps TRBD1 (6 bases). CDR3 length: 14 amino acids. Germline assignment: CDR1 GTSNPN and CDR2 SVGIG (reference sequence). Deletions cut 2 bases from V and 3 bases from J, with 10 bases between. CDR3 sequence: CAWSTTGYTGELFF. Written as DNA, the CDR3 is TGTGCCTGGAGTACCACAGGGTACACCGGGGAGCTGTTTTTT.

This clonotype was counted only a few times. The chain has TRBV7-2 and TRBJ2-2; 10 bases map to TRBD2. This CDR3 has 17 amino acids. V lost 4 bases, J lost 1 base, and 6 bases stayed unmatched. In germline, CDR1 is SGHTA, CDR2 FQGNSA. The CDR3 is CASSSSRLAGNTGELFF. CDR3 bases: TGTGCCAGCAGCTCCTCCCGACTAGCGGGGAACACCGGGGAGCTGTTTTTT.

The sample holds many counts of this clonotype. The CDR3 region is CASSSMGGRYNEQFF. CDR3 sequence (DNA): TGTGCCAGCAGCTCCATGGGGGGGCGCTACAATGAGCAGTTCTTC. The J gene is TRBJ2-1, the V gene TRBV7-2, with TRBD2 as a possible D gene (7 bases). This CDR3 region has 15 residues. V was clipped by 4 bases and J by 3 bases, with 13 bases between them. Germline CDR1 SGHTA, CDR2 FQGNSA. The full variable domain, completed using reference TRBV7-2 and TRBJ2-1, is GAGVSQSPSNKVTEKGKDVELRCDPISGHTALYWYRQSLGQGLEFLIYFQGNSAPDKSGLPSDRFSAERTGGSVSTLTIQRTQQEDSAVYLCASSSMGGRYNEQFFGPGTRLTVL.

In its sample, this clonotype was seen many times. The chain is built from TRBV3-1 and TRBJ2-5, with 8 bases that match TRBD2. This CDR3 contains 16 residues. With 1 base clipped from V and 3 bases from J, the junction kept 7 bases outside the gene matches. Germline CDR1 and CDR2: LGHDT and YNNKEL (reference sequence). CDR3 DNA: TGTGCCAGCAGCCAAGGACTTAGCGGGGCCGAAGAGACCCAGTACTTC. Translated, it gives CASSQGLSGAEETQYF.

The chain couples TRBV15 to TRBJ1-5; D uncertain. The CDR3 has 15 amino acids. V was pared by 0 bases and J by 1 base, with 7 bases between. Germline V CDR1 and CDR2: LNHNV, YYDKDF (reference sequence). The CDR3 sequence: CATSRDPSSNQPQHF. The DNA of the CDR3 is TGTGCCACCAGCAGAGATCCCAGCAGCAATCAGCCCCAGCATTTT.

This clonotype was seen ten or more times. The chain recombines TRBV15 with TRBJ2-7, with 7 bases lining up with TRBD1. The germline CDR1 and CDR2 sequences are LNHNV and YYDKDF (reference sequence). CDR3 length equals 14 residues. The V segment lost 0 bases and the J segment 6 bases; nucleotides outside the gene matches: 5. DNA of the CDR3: TGTGCCACCAGCAGAGAACAGGGGTCTTTCGAGCAGTACTTC. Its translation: CATSREQGSFEQYF.

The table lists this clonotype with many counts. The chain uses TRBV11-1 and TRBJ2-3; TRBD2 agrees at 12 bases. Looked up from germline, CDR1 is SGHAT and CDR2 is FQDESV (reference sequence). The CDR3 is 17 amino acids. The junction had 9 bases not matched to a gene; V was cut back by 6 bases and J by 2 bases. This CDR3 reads CASSPTGLAGFTDTQYF. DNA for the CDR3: TGTGCCAGCAGTCCCACCGGACTAGCGGGATTCACAGATACGCAGTATTTT. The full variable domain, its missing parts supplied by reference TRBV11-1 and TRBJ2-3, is EAEVAQSPRYKITEKSQAVAFWCDPISGHATLYWYRQILGQGPELLVQFQDESVVDDSQLPKDRFSAERLKGVDSTLKIQPAELGDSAMYLCASSPTGLAGFTDTQYFGPGTRLTVL.